These T cell receptor beta chains were read from a single sample in a study of blood T cell repertoires in COVID-19. Sequenced by immunoSEQ multiplex PCR; TCRdb stores in-frame clones only, minus some. The profile shows 150,000 to 200,000 clones, around 84% of them singletons. Sequencing was carried out using peripheral blood. The receptor source for this set is a man aged 25-45 years with active or convalescent COVID-19. The CDR3 runs from the conserved cysteine through the conserved F or W. D genes are given only for firm matches. Rows give clone size only sometimes, using once, few, many, or a class for an expanded clone.

clone_size: -; cdr3_length: 17; j_call: TRBJ2-1; d_call: TRBD2; v_call: TRBV6-6; cdr3_nt: TGTGCCAGCAGTCCGCGGGGGTTGGCGGGAGGCCCTCAAGAGCAGTTCTTC; cdr3_aa: CASSPRGLAGGPQEQFF
clone_size: few; cdr3_length: 13; j_call: TRBJ1-2; d_call: TRBD1; v_call: TRBV10-2; cdr3_nt: TGCGCCAGCAGTAGGACAGGGGACTATGGCTACACCTTC; cdr3_aa: CASSRTGDYGYTF
clone_size: -; cdr3_length: 14; j_call: TRBJ1-2; d_call: -; v_call: TRBV2; cdr3_nt: TGTGCCAGCAGTGATAACAGCCCCCGGTATGGCTACACCTTC; cdr3_aa: CASSDNSPRYGYTF
clone_size: -; cdr3_length: 15; j_call: TRBJ1-4; d_call: -; v_call: TRBV28; cdr3_nt: TGTGCCAGCAGTTTTCGCCGACGGGGGGATGAAAAACTGTTTTTT; cdr3_aa: CASSFRRRGDEKLFF
clone_size: -; cdr3_length: 13; j_call: TRBJ2-3; d_call: TRBD1; v_call: TRBV19; cdr3_nt: TGTGCCAGTAAGGGACAGAGCACAGATACGCAGTATTTT; cdr3_aa: CASKGQSTDTQYF
clone_size: -; cdr3_length: 15; j_call: TRBJ1-1; d_call: -; v_call: TRBV11-2; cdr3_nt: TGTGCCAGCACCAGGGGTGGGAGGGAACGGCCTGAAGCTTTCTTT; cdr3_aa: CASTRGGRERPEAFF
clone_size: -; cdr3_length: 13; j_call: TRBJ1-2; d_call: -; v_call: TRBV6-1; cdr3_nt: TGTGCCAGCAGTGAGCGCGTTAACTATGGCTACACCTTC; cdr3_aa: CASSERVNYGYTF
clone_size: once; cdr3_length: 15; j_call: TRBJ1-1; d_call: TRBD1; v_call: TRBV9; cdr3_nt: TGTGCCAGCAGCGTAGAAGGGGACAGGGCCAGAGAAGCTTTCTTT; cdr3_aa: CASSVEGDRAREAFF
clone_size: -; cdr3_length: 15; j_call: TRBJ2-5; d_call: TRBD1; v_call: TRBV6-5; cdr3_nt: TGTGCCAGCAGTAGCGGGGACAGGGGAAAAGAGACCCAGTACTTC; cdr3_aa: CASSSGDRGKETQYF
clone_size: large; cdr3_length: 14; j_call: TRBJ2-3; d_call: TRBD2; v_call: TRBV10-3; cdr3_nt: TGTGCCATCGGGTGGACTAGCGTCACAGATACGCAGTATTTT; cdr3_aa: CAIGWTSVTDTQYF
clone_size: -; cdr3_length: 14; j_call: TRBJ1-2; d_call: -; v_call: TRBV21-1; cdr3_nt: TGTGCCAGCAGGGGACACAACATGGGATATGGCTACACCTTC; cdr3_aa: CASRGHNMGYGYTF
clone_size: -; cdr3_length: 14; j_call: TRBJ2-7; d_call: TRBD2; v_call: TRBV12-5; cdr3_nt: TGTGCTAGTGGTTTGGGGCTAGCGGGAGTCGAGCAGTACTTC; cdr3_aa: CASGLGLAGVEQYF
clone_size: -; cdr3_length: 16; j_call: TRBJ1-2; d_call: TRBD1; v_call: TRBV7-2; cdr3_nt: TGTGCCAGCAGCTTAGGTGCAGGGGGCCAGGGCTATGGCTACACCTTC; cdr3_aa: CASSLGAGGQGYGYTF
clone_size: -; cdr3_length: 15; j_call: TRBJ2-3; d_call: TRBD2; v_call: TRBV7-9; cdr3_nt: TGTGCCAGCAGCTTAGGGACTAGCGGGAGGGGCTCGCAGTATTTT; cdr3_aa: CASSLGTSGRGSQYF
clone_size: -; cdr3_length: 15; j_call: TRBJ1-1; d_call: -; v_call: TRBV9; cdr3_nt: TGTGCCAGCAGCGTCCTAGGGCAGGGTAACACTGAAGCTTTCTTT; cdr3_aa: CASSVLGQGNTEAFF
clone_size: -; cdr3_length: 14; j_call: TRBJ2-7; d_call: TRBD1; v_call: TRBV7-9; cdr3_nt: TGTGCCAGCAGACGTCAGACAGGGGGCGACGAGCAGTACTTC; cdr3_aa: CASRRQTGGDEQYF
clone_size: -; cdr3_length: 15; j_call: TRBJ1-5; d_call: -; v_call: TRBV5-6; cdr3_nt: TGTGCCAGCAGCTGGGGGACTCCTGAAGGTCAGCCCCAGCATTTT; cdr3_aa: CASSWGTPEGQPQHF
clone_size: -; cdr3_length: 12; j_call: TRBJ1-2; d_call: TRBD1; v_call: TRBV11-3; cdr3_nt: TGTGCCAGCAGCTCGACAGGGTATGGCTACACCTTC; cdr3_aa: CASSSTGYGYTF
clone_size: -; cdr3_length: 14; j_call: TRBJ1-3; d_call: -; v_call: TRBV10-3; cdr3_nt: TGTGCCATCAGTGGCGAGGGCGGGCGAAACACCATATATTTT; cdr3_aa: CAISGEGGRNTIYF
clone_size: -; cdr3_length: 14; j_call: TRBJ2-1; d_call: TRBD1; v_call: TRBV28; cdr3_nt: TGTGCCAGCAGTGGGGACAGGGCCTACAATGAGCAGTTCTTC; cdr3_aa: CASSGDRAYNEQFF
clone_size: -; cdr3_length: 15; j_call: TRBJ2-2; d_call: TRBD1; v_call: TRBV2; cdr3_nt: TGTGCCAGCAGAGACAGGGACGCGAACACCGGGGAGCTGTTTTTT; cdr3_aa: CASRDRDANTGELFF
clone_size: -; cdr3_length: 17; j_call: TRBJ1-2; d_call: TRBD1; v_call: TRBV19; cdr3_nt: TGTGCCAGTAGTACGCCAGGGACAGGGGGCCCGAACTATGGCTACACCTTC; cdr3_aa: CASSTPGTGGPNYGYTF
clone_size: -; cdr3_length: 15; j_call: TRBJ1-6; d_call: -; v_call: TRBV18; cdr3_nt: TGTGCCAGCTCACCACCGGGACTGGGCAATTCACCCCTCCACTTT; cdr3_aa: CASSPPGLGNSPLHF
clone_size: few; cdr3_length: 15; j_call: TRBJ2-5; d_call: TRBD1; v_call: TRBV5-5; cdr3_nt: TGTGCCAGCAGCGCACGGACAGGGGGCGAAGAGACCCAGTACTTC; cdr3_aa: CASSARTGGEETQYF
clone_size: -; cdr3_length: 15; j_call: TRBJ2-2; d_call: -; v_call: TRBV24-1; cdr3_nt: TGTGCCACCAGTGCGGTCACAGGTCACACCGGGGAGCTGTTTTTT; cdr3_aa: CATSAVTGHTGELFF
clone_size: -; cdr3_length: 13; j_call: TRBJ2-1; d_call: -; v_call: TRBV7-2; cdr3_nt: TGTGCCAGCACCGCAGGGGCGGTCAATGAGCAGTTCTTC; cdr3_aa: CASTAGAVNEQFF
clone_size: -; cdr3_length: 12; j_call: TRBJ1-1; d_call: TRBD1; v_call: TRBV7-6; cdr3_nt: TGTGCCAGCTTTACAGGGGACACTGAAGCTTTCTTT; cdr3_aa: CASFTGDTEAFF
clone_size: -; cdr3_length: 15; j_call: TRBJ1-3; d_call: -; v_call: TRBV6-2/TRBV6-3; cdr3_nt: TGTGCCAGCAGTTACTCGACGCGGGCTGGAAACACCATATATTTT; cdr3_aa: CASSYSTRAGNTIYF
clone_size: -; cdr3_length: 15; j_call: TRBJ1-6; d_call: TRBD1; v_call: TRBV19; cdr3_nt: TGTGCCAGTGGGACCCATGGGACAGACAATTCACCCCTCCACTTT; cdr3_aa: CASGTHGTDNSPLHF
clone_size: -; cdr3_length: 18; j_call: TRBJ1-4; d_call: -; v_call: TRBV28; cdr3_nt: TGTGCCAGCAGTTTAATAAATTTGGCGGACAAACCTAATGAAAAACTGTTTTTT; cdr3_aa: CASSLINLADKPNEKLFF
clone_size: -; cdr3_length: 19; j_call: TRBJ2-1; d_call: TRBD2; v_call: TRBV18; cdr3_nt: TGTGCCAGCTCACCACGACCGGGAGGGTCGCAGGGGTCCTACAATGAGCAGTTCTTC; cdr3_aa: CASSPRPGGSQGSYNEQFF
clone_size: -; cdr3_length: 17; j_call: TRBJ2-3; d_call: TRBD2; v_call: TRBV11-3; cdr3_nt: TGTGCCAGCAGCTTAAATCGGCGGGAGGGCGGCACAGATACGCAGTATTTT; cdr3_aa: CASSLNRREGGTDTQYF
clone_size: once; cdr3_length: 20; j_call: TRBJ2-4; d_call: TRBD1; v_call: TRBV4-3; cdr3_nt: TGCGCCAGCAGCCAAGATTGGTGGACAGGGGGAATACTAGCCAAAAACATTCAGTACTTC; cdr3_aa: CASSQDWWTGGILAKNIQYF
clone_size: -; cdr3_length: 16; j_call: TRBJ2-3; d_call: TRBD2; v_call: TRBV11-2; cdr3_nt: TGTGCCAGCAGCTTACTAATAGCGGGGGGGCGGGATACGCAGTATTTT; cdr3_aa: CASSLLIAGGRDTQYF
clone_size: -; cdr3_length: 16; j_call: TRBJ1-1; d_call: -; v_call: TRBV7-2; cdr3_nt: TGTGCCAGCAGCTTAAAATCGGGCAGGGCTTCGGGTGAAGCTTTCTTT; cdr3_aa: CASSLKSGRASGEAFF
clone_size: once; cdr3_length: 14; j_call: TRBJ1-1; d_call: TRBD1; v_call: TRBV6-2/TRBV6-3; cdr3_nt: TGTGCCAGCAGTTCCGGGACAGGGAGGACTGAAGCTTTCTTT; cdr3_aa: CASSSGTGRTEAFF
clone_size: -; cdr3_length: 13; j_call: TRBJ2-4; d_call: -; v_call: TRBV6-5; cdr3_nt: TGTGCCAGCAGTTACGCCGGACAGAACATTCAGTACTTC; cdr3_aa: CASSYAGQNIQYF
clone_size: -; cdr3_length: 18; j_call: TRBJ1-5; d_call: TRBD1; v_call: TRBV4-3; cdr3_nt: TGCGCCAGCAGCCAAGAATGGCTACAGGGGGCTGGCAATCAGCCCCAGCATTTT; cdr3_aa: CASSQEWLQGAGNQPQHF
clone_size: -; cdr3_length: 16; j_call: TRBJ1-1; d_call: -; v_call: TRBV2; cdr3_nt: TGTGCCAGCACACCGCCGCGCGGAGGGATGAACACTGAAGCTTTCTTT; cdr3_aa: CASTPPRGGMNTEAFF
clone_size: once; cdr3_length: 9; j_call: TRBJ2-7; d_call: -; v_call: TRBV13; cdr3_nt: TGTGCCGGAGGCGGCGAGCAGTACTTC; cdr3_aa: CAGGGEQYF
clone_size: few; cdr3_length: 13; j_call: TRBJ1-2; d_call: -; v_call: TRBV24-1; cdr3_nt: TGTGCCACCAGTGATTTGGAGGCTTATGGCTACACCTTC; cdr3_aa: CATSDLEAYGYTF
clone_size: -; cdr3_length: 14; j_call: TRBJ1-1; d_call: -; v_call: TRBV2; cdr3_nt: TGTGCCAGCAGGGAAGGACATTTGAACACTGAAGCTTTCTTT; cdr3_aa: CASREGHLNTEAFF
clone_size: -; cdr3_length: 14; j_call: TRBJ2-5; d_call: TRBD1; v_call: TRBV5-1; cdr3_nt: TGCGCCAGCAGCCCGGGACAGGCACAAGAGACCCAGTACTTC; cdr3_aa: CASSPGQAQETQYF
clone_size: -; cdr3_length: 15; j_call: TRBJ2-7; d_call: -; v_call: TRBV19; cdr3_nt: TGTGCCAGTAGTATGTACCGGTGGGATGAGGGCGAGCAGTACTTC; cdr3_aa: CASSMYRWDEGEQYF
clone_size: once; cdr3_length: 17; j_call: TRBJ2-3; d_call: TRBD2; v_call: TRBV6-1; cdr3_nt: TGTGCCAGCAGTGAACGACCGGGACTACCTAGCACAGATACGCAGTATTTT; cdr3_aa: CASSERPGLPSTDTQYF
clone_size: -; cdr3_length: 16; j_call: TRBJ2-5; d_call: TRBD1; v_call: TRBV11-2; cdr3_nt: TGTGCCAGCAGCTTAGGGGACAGGGGATTACAAGAGACCCAGTACTTC; cdr3_aa: CASSLGDRGLQETQYF